The clone carrying this T cell receptor beta chain has just a few counts. Looked up from germline, CDR1 is SGHDN and CDR2 is FVKESK. Trimming took 2 bases from V and 3 from J, leaving 25 bases between them. CDR3 length: 20 amino acids. Unique molecular identifiers were incorporated during preparation of the TCRbeta library. MiXCR, run by TCRdb on the PCR reads, gives a single entry per CDR3 protein. The data show about 300,000 distinct CDR3 sequences, 10% seen once. This entry belongs to a study of T-cell reconstitution after alpha-beta-depleted transplantation in children. The receptor's source is a boy under two years old with acute myeloid leukemia, due to receive a stem cell transplant. The source was PBMCs, collected before TCRalphabeta/CD19-depleted stem cell transplant. The chain carries TRBV14 and TRBJ2-2, with D possibly TRBD2 on 5 matching bases. The CDR3: CASSQPYVRTARGDTGELFF. CDR3 DNA: TGTGCCAGCAGCCAACCCTATGTCAGGACGGCCCGGGGAGACACCGGGGAGCTGTTTTTT.